Listed here are 6 T cell receptor beta chains from one sample, sequenced in a study of blood T cell repertoires in COVID-19. Assay used: immunoSEQ multiplex PCR; TCRdb lists only in-frame clones, some missing. Counted here are a few hundred thousand clones, 75% to 90% occurring once; the ten biggest clones make up roughly 20%. Sequencing was carried out using PBMCs or T cells enriched from blood (not recorded which). The receptor source for this set is a man in his forties or fifties who had recovered from COVID-19.

This clone has a single count. This chain uses TRBV9 with TRBJ2-7; no clear D gene. V lost 0 bases, J lost 6 bases, and 13 bases lay in between. This CDR3 contains 14 residues. The V gene's germline CDR1 is SGDLS and CDR2 YYNGEE. The CDR3 loop reads CASSVGPGSGEQYF. Here the CDR3 DNA reads TGTGCCAGCAGCGTAGGACCCGGGTCCGGCGAGCAGTACTTC.

CDR3 coding DNA: TGTGCCAGCAGCTTGGTACGCAGGGGGCGCCCAGAGACCCAGTACTTC. It encodes CASSLVRRGRPETQYF. V gene TRBV5-4 combines with J gene TRBJ2-5; 8 nucleotides line up with TRBD1. V lost 0 bases, J lost 4 bases, and 8 bases stayed unmatched. This CDR3 has 16 residues. CDR1 is SGHNT, CDR2 YYREEE, per germline (reference sequence).

V is TRBV6-5 and J is TRBJ1-1; D call uncertain. Trimming cost V 0 bases and J 0 bases, with 5 bases left between them. Germline CDR1 MNHEY, CDR2 SVGAGI. The CDR3 is 14 amino acids. CDR3 residues: CASSYSEVNTEAFF. The DNA for the CDR3 is TGTGCCAGCAGTTACTCGGAGGTGAACACTGAAGCTTTCTTT.

The chain recombines TRBV2 with TRBJ1-5; TRBD1 aligns across 8 bases. This CDR3 has 16 residues. The V gene's germline CDR1 is SNHLY and CDR2 FYNNEI. The J segment lost 4 bases and the V segment lost 1 base, leaving 6 bases of the junction unmatched. The CDR3, as DNA: TGTGCCAGCAGTGAAGGGTCGGGACAGGTTAATCAGCCCCAGCATTTT. Residues: CASSEGSGQVNQPQHF.

CDR3 sequence reads: CAWSGRGSNQPQHF. CDR3 coding DNA: TGTGCCTGGAGTGGCAGGGGCAGCAATCAGCCCCAGCATTTT. The chain has TRBV30 and TRBJ1-5; D perhaps matches TRBD1 (6 bases). The germline gives CDR1 GTSNPN, CDR2 SVGIG (reference sequence). The V gene lost 1 base and the J gene lost 1 base, with 8 bases spanning the gap. This CDR3 region has 14 residues.

V usage is TRBV19 and J usage is TRBJ2-5, with 9 bases matching TRBD1. The V gene's germline CDR1 is LNHDA and CDR2 SQIVND (reference sequence). With V trimmed by 3 bases and J by 1 base, 6 bases remained unmatched. There are 16 residues in the CDR3. The CDR3 here is CASSIIGTGIQETQYF. DNA of the CDR3: TGTGCCAGTAGTATCATTGGGACAGGGATCCAAGAGACCCAGTACTTC.